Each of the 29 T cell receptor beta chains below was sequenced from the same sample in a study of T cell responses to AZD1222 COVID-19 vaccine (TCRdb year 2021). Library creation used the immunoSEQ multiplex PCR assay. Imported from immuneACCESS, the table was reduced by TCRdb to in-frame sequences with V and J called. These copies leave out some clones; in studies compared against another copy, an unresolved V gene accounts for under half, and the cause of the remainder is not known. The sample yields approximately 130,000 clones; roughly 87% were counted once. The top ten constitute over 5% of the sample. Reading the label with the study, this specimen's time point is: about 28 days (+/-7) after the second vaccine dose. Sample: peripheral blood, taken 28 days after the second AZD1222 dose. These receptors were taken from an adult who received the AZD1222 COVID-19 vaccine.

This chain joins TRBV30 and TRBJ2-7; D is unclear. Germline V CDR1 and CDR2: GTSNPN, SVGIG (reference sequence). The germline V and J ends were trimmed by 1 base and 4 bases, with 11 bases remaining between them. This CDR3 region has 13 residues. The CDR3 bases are TGTGCCTGGAGTGGGATAGGGTTTTACGAGCAGTACTTC. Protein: CAWSGIGFYEQYF.

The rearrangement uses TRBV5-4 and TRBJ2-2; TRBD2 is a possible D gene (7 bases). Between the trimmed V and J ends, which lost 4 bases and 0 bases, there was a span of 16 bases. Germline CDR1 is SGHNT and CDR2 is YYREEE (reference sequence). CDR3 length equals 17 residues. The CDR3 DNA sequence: TGTGCCAGCAGCCCCGGAGGGGGGGCACCGAACACCGGGGAGCTGTTTTTT. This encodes CASSPGGGAPNTGELFF. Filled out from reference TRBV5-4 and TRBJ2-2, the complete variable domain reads ETGVTQSPTHLIKTRGQQVTLRCSSQSGHNTVSWYQQALGQGPQFIFQYYREEENGRGNFPPRFSGLQFPNYSSELNVNALELDDSALYLCASSPGGGAPNTGELFFGEGSRLTVL.

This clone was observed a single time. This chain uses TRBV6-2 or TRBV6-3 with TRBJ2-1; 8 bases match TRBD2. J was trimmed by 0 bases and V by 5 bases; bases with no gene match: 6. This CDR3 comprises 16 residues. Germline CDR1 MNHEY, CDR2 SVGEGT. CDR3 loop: CASSDPSGRSYNEQFF. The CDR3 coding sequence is TGTGCCAGCAGTGACCCTAGCGGGCGCTCCTACAATGAGCAGTTCTTC.

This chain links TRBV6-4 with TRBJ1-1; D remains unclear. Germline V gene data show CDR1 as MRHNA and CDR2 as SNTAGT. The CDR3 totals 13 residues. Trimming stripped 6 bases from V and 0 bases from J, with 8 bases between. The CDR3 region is CASSKNMNTEAFF. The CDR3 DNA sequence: TGTGCCAGCAGCAAGAATATGAACACTGAAGCTTTCTTT.

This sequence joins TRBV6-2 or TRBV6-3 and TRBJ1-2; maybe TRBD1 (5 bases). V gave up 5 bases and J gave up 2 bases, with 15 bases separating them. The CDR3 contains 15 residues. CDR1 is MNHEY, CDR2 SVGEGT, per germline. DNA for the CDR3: TGTGCCAGCAGTAATCCGGGACCGAGGAACTATGGCTACACCTTC. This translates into CASSNPGPRNYGYTF.

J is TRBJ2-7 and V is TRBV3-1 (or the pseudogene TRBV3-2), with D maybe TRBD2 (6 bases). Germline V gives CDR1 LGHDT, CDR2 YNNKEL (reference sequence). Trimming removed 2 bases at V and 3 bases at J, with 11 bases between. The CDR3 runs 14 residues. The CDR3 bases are TGTGCCAGCAGCCAACTAGCGTTCAACTACGAGCAGTACTTC. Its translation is CASSQLAFNYEQYF.

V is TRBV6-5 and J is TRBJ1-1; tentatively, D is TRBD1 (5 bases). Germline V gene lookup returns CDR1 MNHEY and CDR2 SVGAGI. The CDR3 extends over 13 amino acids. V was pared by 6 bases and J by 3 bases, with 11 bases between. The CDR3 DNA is TGTGCCAGCAGCCGACAGACGGACACTGAAGCTTTCTTT. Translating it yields CASSRQTDTEAFF.

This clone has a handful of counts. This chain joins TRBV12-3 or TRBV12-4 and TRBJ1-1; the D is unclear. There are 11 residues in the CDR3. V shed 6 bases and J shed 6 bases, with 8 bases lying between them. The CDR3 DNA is TGTGCCAGCAGGGTTATGGCTGAAGCTTTCTTT. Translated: CASRVMAEAFF.

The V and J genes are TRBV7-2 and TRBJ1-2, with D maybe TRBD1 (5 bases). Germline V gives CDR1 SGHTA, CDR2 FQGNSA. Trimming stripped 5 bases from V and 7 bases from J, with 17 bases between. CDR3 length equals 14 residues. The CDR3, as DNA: TGTGCCAGCAGCCAGGGAACCTATAGTAGTGGCTACACCTTC. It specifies CASSQGTYSSGYTF.

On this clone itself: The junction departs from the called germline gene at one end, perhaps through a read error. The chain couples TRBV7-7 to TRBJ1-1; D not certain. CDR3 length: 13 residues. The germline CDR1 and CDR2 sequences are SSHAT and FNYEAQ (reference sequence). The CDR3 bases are TGTGCTAGCAGCTTCGGACTGGCCACTGAAGCTTTCTTT. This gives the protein CASSFGLATEAFF.

The CDR3 sequence is CASSPREEKLFF. CDR3 DNA sequence: TGTGCCAGCAGCCCCAGAGAGGAAAAACTGTTTTTT. The V call is TRBV25-1, the J call TRBJ1-4; D gene uncertain. The length of the CDR3 is 12 residues. V gave up 6 bases and J gave up 8 bases, with 10 bases separating them. Germline CDR1 is MGHDK and CDR2 is SYGVNS.

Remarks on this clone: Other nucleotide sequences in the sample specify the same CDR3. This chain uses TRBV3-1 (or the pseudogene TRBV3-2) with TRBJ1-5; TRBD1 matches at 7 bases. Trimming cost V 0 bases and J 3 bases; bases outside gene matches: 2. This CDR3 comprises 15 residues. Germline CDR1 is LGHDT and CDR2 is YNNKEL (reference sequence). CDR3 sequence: CASSQDTGDNQPQHF. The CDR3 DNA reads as TGTGCCAGCAGCCAAGATACAGGGGACAATCAGCCCCAGCATTTT.

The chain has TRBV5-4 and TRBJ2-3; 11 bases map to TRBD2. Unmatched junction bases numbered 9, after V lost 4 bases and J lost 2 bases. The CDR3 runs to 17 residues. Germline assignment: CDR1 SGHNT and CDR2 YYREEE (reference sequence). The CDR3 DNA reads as TGTGCCAGCAGCGCAACCGGGACTAGCGGACACACAGATACGCAGTATTTT. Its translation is CASSATGTSGHTDTQYF.

CDR3 sequence (DNA): TGCGCCAGCAGCTCAGGGGGCGCGGAGACCCAGTACTTC. This translates into CASSSGGAETQYF. V gene TRBV5-1 combines with J gene TRBJ2-5; 8 bases match TRBD1. This CDR3 contains 13 residues. V gave up 3 bases and J gave up 5 bases; unmatched junction bases: 3. Germline assignment: CDR1 SGHRS and CDR2 YFSETQ. Combining the CDR3 with reference TRBV5-1 and TRBJ2-5 gives the whole variable domain KAGVTQTPRYLIKTRGQQVTLSCSPISGHRSVSWYQQTPGQGLQFLFEYFSETQRNKGNFPGRFSGRQFSNSRSEMNVSTLELGDSALYLCASSSGGAETQYFGPGTRLLVL.

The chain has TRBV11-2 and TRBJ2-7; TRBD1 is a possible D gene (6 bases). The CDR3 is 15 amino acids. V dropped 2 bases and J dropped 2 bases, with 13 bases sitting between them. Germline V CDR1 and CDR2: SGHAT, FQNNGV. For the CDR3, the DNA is TGTGCCAGCAGCTTAAGAAGGGGGAGTACCTACGAGCAGTACTTC. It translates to CASSLRRGSTYEQYF.

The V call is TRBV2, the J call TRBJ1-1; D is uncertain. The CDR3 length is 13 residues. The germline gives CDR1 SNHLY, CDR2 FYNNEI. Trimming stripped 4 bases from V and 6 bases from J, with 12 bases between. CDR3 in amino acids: CASSGMIGSEAFF. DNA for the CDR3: TGTGCCAGCAGTGGAATGATAGGGTCTGAAGCTTTCTTT.

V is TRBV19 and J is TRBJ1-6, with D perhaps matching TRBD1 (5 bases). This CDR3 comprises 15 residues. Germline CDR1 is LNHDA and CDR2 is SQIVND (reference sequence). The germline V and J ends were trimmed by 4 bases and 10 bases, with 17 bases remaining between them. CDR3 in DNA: TGTGCCAGTAGTACCCCCCTAGATGGGACCTCACCCCTCCACTTT. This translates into CASSTPLDGTSPLHF.

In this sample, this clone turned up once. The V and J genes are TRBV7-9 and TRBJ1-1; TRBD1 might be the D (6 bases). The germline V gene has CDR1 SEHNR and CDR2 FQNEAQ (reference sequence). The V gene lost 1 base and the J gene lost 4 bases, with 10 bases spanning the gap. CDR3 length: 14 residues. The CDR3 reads CASSLDQGSTEAFF. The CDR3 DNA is TGTGCCAGCAGCTTAGACCAGGGGTCCACTGAAGCTTTCTTT.

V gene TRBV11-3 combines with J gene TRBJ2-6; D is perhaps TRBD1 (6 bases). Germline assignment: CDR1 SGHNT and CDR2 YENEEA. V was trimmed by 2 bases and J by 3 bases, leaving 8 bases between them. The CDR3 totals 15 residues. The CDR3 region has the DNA TGTGCCAGCAGCTTAAGCAGGGGTGGGGCCAACGTCCTGACTTTC. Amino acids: CASSLSRGGANVLTF.

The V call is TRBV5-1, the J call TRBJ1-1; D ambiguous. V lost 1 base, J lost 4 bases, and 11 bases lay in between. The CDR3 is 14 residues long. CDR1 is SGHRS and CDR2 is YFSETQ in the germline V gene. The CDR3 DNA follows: TGCGCCAGCAGCTTGAACAGTGAACGCACTGAAGCTTTCTTT. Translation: CASSLNSERTEAFF.

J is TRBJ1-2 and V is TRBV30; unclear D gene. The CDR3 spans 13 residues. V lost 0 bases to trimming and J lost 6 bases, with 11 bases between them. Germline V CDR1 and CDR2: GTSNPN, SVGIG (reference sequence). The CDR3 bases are TGTGCCTGGAGTGTACTAAAGGGAAATGGCTACACCTTC. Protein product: CAWSVLKGNGYTF.

DNA for the CDR3: TGTGCCAGCAGCTTGGCCAGCGGGAGTCACTCCTACAATGAGCAGTTCTTC. Residues: CASSLASGSHSYNEQFF. The chain couples TRBV5-4 to TRBJ2-1, with 8 bases aligning to TRBD2. CDR3 length: 17 residues. Looked up from germline, CDR1 is SGHNT and CDR2 is YYREEE (reference sequence). Germline trimming cut 0 bases from V and 0 bases from J; bases unmatched to any gene: 5.

The CDR3 region has the DNA TGTGCCAGCACCCAAACCGGGACAGCTGGAAACACCATATATTTT. Translating gives CASTQTGTAGNTIYF. The chain recombines TRBV2 with TRBJ1-3; 7 bases map to TRBD1. V was pared by 7 bases and J by 2 bases, with 8 bases of the junction left unmatched. CDR1 and CDR2 (germline): SNHLY, FYNNEI. The CDR3 length is 15 residues.

CDR3 sequence (DNA): TGTGCCAGCAGTTCCGGGAGGAACACTGAAGCTTTCTTT. This encodes CASSSGRNTEAFF. The rearrangement joins TRBV9 to TRBJ1-1; D is unclear. V lost 5 bases to trimming and J lost 1 base, with 9 bases between them. The germline V gene has CDR1 SGDLS and CDR2 YYNGEE. The CDR3 extends over 13 amino acids.

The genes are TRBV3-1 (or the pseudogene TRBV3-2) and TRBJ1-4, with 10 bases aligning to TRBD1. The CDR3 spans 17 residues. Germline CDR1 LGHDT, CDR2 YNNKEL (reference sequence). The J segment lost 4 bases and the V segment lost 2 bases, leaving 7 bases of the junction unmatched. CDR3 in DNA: TGTGCCAGCAGCCAATCCGGGGGACAGGGGTTTAATGAAAAACTGTTTTTT. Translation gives CASSQSGGQGFNEKLFF.

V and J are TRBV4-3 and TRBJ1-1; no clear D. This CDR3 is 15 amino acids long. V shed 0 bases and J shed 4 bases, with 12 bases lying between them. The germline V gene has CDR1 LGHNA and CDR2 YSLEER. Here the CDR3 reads CASSQEFPGSTEAFF. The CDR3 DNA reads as TGCGCCAGCAGCCAAGAATTTCCGGGGAGCACTGAAGCTTTCTTT.

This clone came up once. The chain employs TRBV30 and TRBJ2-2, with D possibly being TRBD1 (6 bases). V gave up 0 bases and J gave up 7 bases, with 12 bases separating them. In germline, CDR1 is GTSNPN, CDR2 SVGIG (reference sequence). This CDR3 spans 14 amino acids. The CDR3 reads CAWSVQQGIGELFF. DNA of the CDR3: TGTGCCTGGAGTGTACAACAGGGTATCGGGGAGCTGTTTTTT.

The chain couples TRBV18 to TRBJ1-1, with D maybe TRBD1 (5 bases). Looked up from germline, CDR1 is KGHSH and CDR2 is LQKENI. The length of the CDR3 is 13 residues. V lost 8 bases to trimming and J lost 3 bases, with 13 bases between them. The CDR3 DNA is TGTGCCAGCGCCACAGGAAGGGACACTGAAGCTTTCTTT. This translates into CASATGRDTEAFF.

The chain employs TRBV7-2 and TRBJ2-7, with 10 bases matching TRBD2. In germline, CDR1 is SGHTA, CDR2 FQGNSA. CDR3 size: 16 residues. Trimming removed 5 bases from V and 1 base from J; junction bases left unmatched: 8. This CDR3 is CASSPIRTSGSYEQYF. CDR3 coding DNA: TGTGCCAGCAGCCCAATTCGGACTAGCGGATCCTACGAGCAGTACTTC.